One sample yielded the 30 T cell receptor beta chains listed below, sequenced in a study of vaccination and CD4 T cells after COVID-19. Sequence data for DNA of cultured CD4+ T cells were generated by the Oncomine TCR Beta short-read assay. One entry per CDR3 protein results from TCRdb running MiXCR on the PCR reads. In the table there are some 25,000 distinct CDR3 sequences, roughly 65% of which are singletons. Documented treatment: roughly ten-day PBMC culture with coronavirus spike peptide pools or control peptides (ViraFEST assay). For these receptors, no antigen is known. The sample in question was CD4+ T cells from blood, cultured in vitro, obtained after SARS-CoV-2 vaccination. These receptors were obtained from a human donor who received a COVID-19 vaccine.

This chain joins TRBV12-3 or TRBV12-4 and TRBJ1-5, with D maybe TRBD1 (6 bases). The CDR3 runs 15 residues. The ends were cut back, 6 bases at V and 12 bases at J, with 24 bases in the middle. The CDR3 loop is CASSRVQGPGGGQHF. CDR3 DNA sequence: TGTGCCAGCAGCCGAGTCCAGGGGCCGGGTGGGGGCCAGCATTTT.

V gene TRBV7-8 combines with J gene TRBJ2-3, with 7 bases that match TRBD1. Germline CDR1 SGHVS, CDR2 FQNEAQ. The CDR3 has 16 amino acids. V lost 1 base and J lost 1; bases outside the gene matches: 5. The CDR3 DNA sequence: TGTGCCAGCAGCTTAGGGGGACAGAGAGGCACAGATACGCAGTATTTT. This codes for CASSLGGQRGTDTQYF.

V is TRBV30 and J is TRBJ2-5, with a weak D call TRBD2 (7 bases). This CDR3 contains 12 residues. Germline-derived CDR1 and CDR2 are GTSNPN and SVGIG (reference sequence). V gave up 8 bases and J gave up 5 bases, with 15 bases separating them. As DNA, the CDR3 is TGTGCCCTTCGGGGGGCCGCGGAGACCCAGTACTTC. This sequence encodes CALRGAAETQYF.

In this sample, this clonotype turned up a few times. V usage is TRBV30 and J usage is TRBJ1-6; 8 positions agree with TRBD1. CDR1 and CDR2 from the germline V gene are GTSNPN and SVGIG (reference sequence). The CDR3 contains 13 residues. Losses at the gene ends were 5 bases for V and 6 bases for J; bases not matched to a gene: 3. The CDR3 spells CAWDRGTNSPLHF. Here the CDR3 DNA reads TGTGCCTGGGACAGGGGAACTAATTCACCCCTCCACTTT.

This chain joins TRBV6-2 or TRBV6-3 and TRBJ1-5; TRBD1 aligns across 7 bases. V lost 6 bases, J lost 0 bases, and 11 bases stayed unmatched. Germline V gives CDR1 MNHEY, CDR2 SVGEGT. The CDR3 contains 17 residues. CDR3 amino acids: CASSVGTASYSNQPQHF. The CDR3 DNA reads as TGTGCCAGCAGCGTAGGGACAGCCTCGTATAGCAATCAGCCCCAGCATTTT.

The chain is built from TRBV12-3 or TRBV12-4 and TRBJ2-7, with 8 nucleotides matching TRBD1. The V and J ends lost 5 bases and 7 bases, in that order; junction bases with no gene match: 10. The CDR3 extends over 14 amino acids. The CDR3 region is CASSITRTGSEQYF. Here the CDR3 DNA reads TGTGCCAGCAGTATAACGCGGACAGGGAGTGAGCAGTACTTC.

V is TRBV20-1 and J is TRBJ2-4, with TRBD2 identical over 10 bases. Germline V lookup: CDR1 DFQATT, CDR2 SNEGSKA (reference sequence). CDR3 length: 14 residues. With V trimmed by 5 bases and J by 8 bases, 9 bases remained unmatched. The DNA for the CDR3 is TGCAGTGCTCGAGTAGCGGGGGGCCGTCACATTCAGTACTTC. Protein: CSARVAGGRHIQYF.

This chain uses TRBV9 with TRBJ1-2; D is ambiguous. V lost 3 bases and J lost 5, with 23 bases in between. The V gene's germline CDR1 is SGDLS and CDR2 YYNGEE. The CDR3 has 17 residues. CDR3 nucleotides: TGTGCCAGCAGCGAGGGAGGGTTGGGCGGAGGATATTATGGCTACACCTTC. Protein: CASSEGGLGGGYYGYTF.

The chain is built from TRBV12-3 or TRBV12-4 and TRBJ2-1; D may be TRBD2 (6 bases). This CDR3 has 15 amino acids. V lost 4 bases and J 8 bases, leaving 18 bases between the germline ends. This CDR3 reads CASSSPRRGAYEQFF. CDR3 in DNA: TGTGCCAGCAGTTCCCCCCGGCGGGGTGCTTATGAGCAGTTCTTC.

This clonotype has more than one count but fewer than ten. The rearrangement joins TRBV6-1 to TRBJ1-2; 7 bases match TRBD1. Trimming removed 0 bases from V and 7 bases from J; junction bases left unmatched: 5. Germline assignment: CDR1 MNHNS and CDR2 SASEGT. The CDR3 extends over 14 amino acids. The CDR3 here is CASSEAPTGFGYTF. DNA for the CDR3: TGTGCCAGCAGTGAAGCCCCGACAGGGTTTGGCTACACCTTC.

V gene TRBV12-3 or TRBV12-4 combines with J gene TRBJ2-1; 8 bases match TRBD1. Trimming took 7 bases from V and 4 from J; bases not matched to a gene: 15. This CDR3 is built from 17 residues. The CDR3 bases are TGTGCCAGCACCGGAAGACAGGGGTGGGACTCTTACAATGAGCAGTTCTTC. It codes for CASTGRQGWDSYNEQFF.

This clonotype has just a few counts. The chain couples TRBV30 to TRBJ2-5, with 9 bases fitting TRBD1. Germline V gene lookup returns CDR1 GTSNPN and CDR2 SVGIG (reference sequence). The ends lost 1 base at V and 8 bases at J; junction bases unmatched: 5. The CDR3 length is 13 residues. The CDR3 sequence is CAWSEGQGGTQYF. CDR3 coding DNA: TGTGCCTGGAGTGAGGGACAGGGTGGCACCCAGTACTTC. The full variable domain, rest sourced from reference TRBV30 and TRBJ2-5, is SQTIHQWPATLVQPVGSPLSLECTVEGTSNPNLYWYRQAAGRGLQLLFYSVGIGQISSEVPQNLSASRPQDRQFILSSKKLLLSDSGFYLCAWSEGQGGTQYFGPGTRLLVL.

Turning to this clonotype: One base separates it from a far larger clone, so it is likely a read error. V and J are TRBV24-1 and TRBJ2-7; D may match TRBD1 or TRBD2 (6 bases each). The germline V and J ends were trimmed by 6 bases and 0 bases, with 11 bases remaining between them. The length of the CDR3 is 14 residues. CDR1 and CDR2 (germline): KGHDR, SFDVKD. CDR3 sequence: CATSYEGGSYEQYF. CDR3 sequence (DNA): TGTGCCACCAGTTACGAGGGGGGCTCCTACGAGCAGTACTTC.

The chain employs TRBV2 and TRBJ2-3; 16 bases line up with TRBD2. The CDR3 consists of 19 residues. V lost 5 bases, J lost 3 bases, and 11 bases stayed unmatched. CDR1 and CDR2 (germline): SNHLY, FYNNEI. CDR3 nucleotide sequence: TGTGCCAGCAGTACGGCCGGGACTAGCGGGGGGGCAGCGACAGATACGCAGTATTTT. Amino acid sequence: CASSTAGTSGGAATDTQYF.

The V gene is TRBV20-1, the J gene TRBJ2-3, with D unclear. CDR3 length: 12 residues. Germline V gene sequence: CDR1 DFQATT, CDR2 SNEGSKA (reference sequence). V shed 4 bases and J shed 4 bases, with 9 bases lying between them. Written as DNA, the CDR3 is TGCAGTGCTACCCCTAGAGCAGATACGCAGTATTTT. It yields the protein CSATPRADTQYF.

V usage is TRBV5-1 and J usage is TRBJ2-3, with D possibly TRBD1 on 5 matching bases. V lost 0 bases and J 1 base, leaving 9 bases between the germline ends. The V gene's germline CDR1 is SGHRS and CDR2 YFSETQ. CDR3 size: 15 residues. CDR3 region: CASSLDGRGTDTQYF. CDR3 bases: TGCGCCAGCAGCTTGGATGGCAGGGGCACAGATACGCAGTATTTT.

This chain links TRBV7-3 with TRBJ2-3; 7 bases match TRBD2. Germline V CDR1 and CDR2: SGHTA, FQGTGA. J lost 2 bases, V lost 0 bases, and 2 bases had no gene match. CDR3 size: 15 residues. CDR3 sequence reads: CASSLTGGITDTQYF. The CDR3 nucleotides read TGTGCCAGCAGCTTAACGGGGGGGATCACAGATACGCAGTATTTT.

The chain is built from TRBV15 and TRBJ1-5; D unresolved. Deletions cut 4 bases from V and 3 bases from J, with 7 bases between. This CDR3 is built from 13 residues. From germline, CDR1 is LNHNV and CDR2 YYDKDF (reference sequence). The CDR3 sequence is CATSNRANQPQHF. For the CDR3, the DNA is TGTGCCACCAGCAATCGGGCCAATCAGCCCCAGCATTTT.

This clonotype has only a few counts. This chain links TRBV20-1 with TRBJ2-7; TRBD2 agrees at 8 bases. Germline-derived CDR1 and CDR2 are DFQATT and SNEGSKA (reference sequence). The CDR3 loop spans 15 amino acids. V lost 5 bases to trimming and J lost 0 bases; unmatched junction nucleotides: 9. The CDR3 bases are TGCAGTGCTTCCAGGGCGGGGGGAAACTCCTACGAGCAGTACTTC. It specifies CSASRAGGNSYEQYF.

This chain's CDR3 is CASSPPSQNTEAFF. The CDR3 nucleotides read TGTGCCAGCTCACCACCGTCACAGAACACTGAAGCTTTCTTT. The chain couples TRBV18 to TRBJ1-1; D is unresolved. CDR3 length: 14 residues. The V gene's germline CDR1 is KGHSH and CDR2 LQKENI. Trimming shortened V by 0 bases and J by 1 base, and 6 bases separated the two germline ends.

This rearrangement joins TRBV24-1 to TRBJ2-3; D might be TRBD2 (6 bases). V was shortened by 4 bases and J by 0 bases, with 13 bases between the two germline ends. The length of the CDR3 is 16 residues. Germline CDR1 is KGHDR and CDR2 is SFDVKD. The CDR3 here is CATSDRGTTSTDTQYF. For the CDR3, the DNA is TGTGCCACCAGTGACCGCGGGACGACTAGCACAGATACGCAGTATTTT.

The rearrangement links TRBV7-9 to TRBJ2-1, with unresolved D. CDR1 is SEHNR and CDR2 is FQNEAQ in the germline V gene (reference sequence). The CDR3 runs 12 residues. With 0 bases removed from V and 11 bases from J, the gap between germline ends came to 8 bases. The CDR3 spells CASSLAGNKQFF. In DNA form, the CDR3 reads TGTGCCAGCAGCTTAGCTGGGAATAAGCAGTTCTTC.

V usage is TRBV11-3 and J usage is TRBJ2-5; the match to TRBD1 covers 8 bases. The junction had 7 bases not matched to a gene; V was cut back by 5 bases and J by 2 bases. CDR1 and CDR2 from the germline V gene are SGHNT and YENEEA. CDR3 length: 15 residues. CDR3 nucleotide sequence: TGTGCCAGCAGCCCTGGACAGGGCGGGCAAGAGACCCAGTACTTC. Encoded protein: CASSPGQGGQETQYF.

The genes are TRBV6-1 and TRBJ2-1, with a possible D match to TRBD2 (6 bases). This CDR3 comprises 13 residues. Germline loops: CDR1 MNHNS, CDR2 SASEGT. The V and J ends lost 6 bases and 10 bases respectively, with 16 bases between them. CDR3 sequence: CASRGGGTGEQFF. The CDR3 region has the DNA TGTGCCAGCAGGGGAGGCGGCACGGGGGAGCAGTTCTTC.

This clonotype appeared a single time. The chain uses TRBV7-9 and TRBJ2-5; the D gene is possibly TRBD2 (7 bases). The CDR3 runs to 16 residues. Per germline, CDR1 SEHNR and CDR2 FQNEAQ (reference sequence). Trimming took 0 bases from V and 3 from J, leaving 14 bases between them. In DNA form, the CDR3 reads TGTGCCAGCAGCTTAGCCCTGGCGGGGGCCAAAGAGACCCAGTACTTC. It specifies CASSLALAGAKETQYF. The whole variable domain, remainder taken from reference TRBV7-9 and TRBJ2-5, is DTGVSQNPRHKITKRGQNVTFRCDPISEHNRLYWYRQTLGQGPEFLTYFQNEAQLEKSRLLSDRFSAERPKGSFSTLEIQRTEQGDSAMYLCASSLALAGAKETQYFGPGTRLLVL.

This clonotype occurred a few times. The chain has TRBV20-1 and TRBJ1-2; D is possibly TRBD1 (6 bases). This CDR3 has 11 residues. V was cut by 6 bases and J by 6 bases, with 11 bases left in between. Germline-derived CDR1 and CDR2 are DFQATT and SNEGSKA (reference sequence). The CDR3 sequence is CSASRQDGYTF. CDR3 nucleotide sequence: TGCAGTGCCTCCCGACAGGATGGCTACACCTTC.

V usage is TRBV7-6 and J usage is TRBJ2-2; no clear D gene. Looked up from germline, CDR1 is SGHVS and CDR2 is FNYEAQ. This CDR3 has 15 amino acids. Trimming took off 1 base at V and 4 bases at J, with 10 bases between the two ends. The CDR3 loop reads CASSLGTTTTGELFF. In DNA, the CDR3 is TGTGCCAGCAGCTTAGGAACTACCACCACCGGGGAGCTGTTTTTT.

The chain's CDR3 is CSAGRDIGPLHF. The DNA for the CDR3 is TGCAGTGCGGGCCGGGACATAGGGCCCCTCCACTTT. The rearrangement links TRBV20-1 to TRBJ1-6, with a tentative D call TRBD1 (6 bases). Germline V gene data show CDR1 as DFQATT and CDR2 as SNEGSKA (reference sequence). The CDR3 length is 12 residues. V was pared by 6 bases and J by 13 bases, with 16 bases between.

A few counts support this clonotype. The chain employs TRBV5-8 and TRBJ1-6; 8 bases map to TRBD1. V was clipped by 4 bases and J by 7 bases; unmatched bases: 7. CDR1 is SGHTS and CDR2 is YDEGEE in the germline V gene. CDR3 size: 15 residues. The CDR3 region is CASSRGQGNNSPLHF. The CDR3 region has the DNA TGTGCCAGCAGCCGCGGACAGGGCAACAATTCACCCCTCCACTTT.

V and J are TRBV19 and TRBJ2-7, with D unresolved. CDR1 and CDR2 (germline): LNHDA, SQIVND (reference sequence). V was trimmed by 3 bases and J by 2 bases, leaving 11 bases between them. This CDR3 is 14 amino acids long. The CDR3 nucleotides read TGTGCCAGTAGTATTAGGCCGGGTCCCTACGAGCAGTACTTC. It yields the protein CASSIRPGPYEQYF. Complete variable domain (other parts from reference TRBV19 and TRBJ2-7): DGGITQSPKYLFRKEGQNVTLSCEQNLNHDAMYWYRQDPGQGLRLIYYSQIVNDFQKGDIAEGYSVSREKKESFPLTVTSAQKNPTAFYLCASSIRPGPYEQYFGPGTRLTVT.